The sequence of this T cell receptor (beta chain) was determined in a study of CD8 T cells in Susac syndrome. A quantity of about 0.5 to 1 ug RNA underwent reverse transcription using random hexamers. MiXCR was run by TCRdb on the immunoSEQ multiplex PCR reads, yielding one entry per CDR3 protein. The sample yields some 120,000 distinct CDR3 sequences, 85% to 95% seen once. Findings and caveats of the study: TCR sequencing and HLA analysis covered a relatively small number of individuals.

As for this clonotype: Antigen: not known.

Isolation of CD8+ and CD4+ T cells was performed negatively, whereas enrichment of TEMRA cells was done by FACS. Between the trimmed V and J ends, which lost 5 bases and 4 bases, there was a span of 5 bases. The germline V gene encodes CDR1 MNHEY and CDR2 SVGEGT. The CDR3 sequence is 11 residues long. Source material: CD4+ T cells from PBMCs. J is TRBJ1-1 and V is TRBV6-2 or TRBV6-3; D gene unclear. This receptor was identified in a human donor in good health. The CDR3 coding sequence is TGTGCCAGCAGTCACGGCACTGAAGCTTTCTTT. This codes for CASSHGTEAFF.